This is a list of T cell receptor beta chains from one sample in a study of chemoradiotherapy in HPV16-positive cancers. Measured with immunoSEQ multiplex PCR; TCRdb has only the in-frame clones, and not every one. The data contain roughly 14,000 clones, roughly 87% of them singletons. The input for sequencing was tumor tissue, taken from a patient who underwent chemoradiotherapy. These receptors were collected from a human donor with HPV-associated anogenital cancer. Both conserved end residues are part of each CDR3. Each record gives: J gene, clone size, V gene, D gene, CDR3 protein, CDR3 DNA. A D gene is named only where the DNA matches it firmly. A clone size is listed for some rows: how often the clone was seen (once, few, many), or a class if it is expanded.

j_gene: TRBJ2-1
abundance: .
v_gene: TRBV9
d_gene: .
CDR3aa: CASSGGPINEQFF
CDR3nt: TGTGCCAGCAGCGGGGGACCTATCAATGAGCAGTTCTTC

j_gene: TRBJ2-1
abundance: .
v_gene: TRBV4-2
d_gene: .
CDR3aa: CASSQELHRDGEQFF
CDR3nt: TGTGCTAGCAGCCAAGAACTCCACAGGGACGGTGAGCAGTTCTTC

j_gene: TRBJ2-1
abundance: .
v_gene: TRBV2
d_gene: TRBD2
CDR3aa: CASSRTSGRNNEQFF
CDR3nt: TGTGCCAGCAGCAGGACTAGCGGGAGGAACAATGAGCAGTTCTTC

j_gene: TRBJ1-1
abundance: .
v_gene: TRBV2
d_gene: .
CDR3aa: CATGPREAFF
CDR3nt: TGTGCCACAGGACCCAGAGAAGCTTTCTTT

j_gene: TRBJ2-2
abundance: once
v_gene: TRBV9
d_gene: .
CDR3aa: CASSVTGANTGELFF
CDR3nt: TGTGCCAGCAGCGTTACCGGAGCGAACACCGGGGAGCTGTTTTTT

j_gene: TRBJ1-4
abundance: .
v_gene: TRBV7-2
d_gene: .
CDR3aa: CASSPGRFNEKLFF
CDR3nt: TGTGCCAGCAGCCCGGGACGGTTTAATGAAAAACTGTTTTTT

j_gene: TRBJ2-7
abundance: .
v_gene: TRBV30
d_gene: .
CDR3aa: CAWSVGHYYEQYF
CDR3nt: TGTGCCTGGAGTGTCGGGCACTACTACGAGCAGTACTTC

j_gene: TRBJ2-5
abundance: .
v_gene: TRBV5-5
d_gene: .
CDR3aa: CASSFGGEETQYF
CDR3nt: TGTGCCAGCAGCTTTGGGGGAGAGGAGACCCAGTACTTC

j_gene: TRBJ2-1
abundance: .
v_gene: TRBV12-2
d_gene: .
CDR3aa: CASRSRYNEQFF
CDR3nt: TGTGCAAGTCGTTCGCGGTACAATGAGCAGTTCTTC

j_gene: TRBJ2-5
abundance: .
v_gene: TRBV5-4
d_gene: TRBD2
CDR3aa: CASSSRTSAQETQYF
CDR3nt: TGTGCCAGCAGCTCGAGGACTAGCGCACAAGAGACCCAGTACTTC

j_gene: TRBJ1-1
abundance: .
v_gene: TRBV28
d_gene: .
CDR3aa: CASSLRGWGAFF
CDR3nt: TGTGCCAGCAGCCTAAGGGGATGGGGGGCTTTCTTT

j_gene: TRBJ2-7
abundance: .
v_gene: TRBV11-2
d_gene: .
CDR3aa: CASSLGGHEQYF
CDR3nt: TGTGCCAGCAGCTTAGGAGGGCATGAGCAGTACTTC